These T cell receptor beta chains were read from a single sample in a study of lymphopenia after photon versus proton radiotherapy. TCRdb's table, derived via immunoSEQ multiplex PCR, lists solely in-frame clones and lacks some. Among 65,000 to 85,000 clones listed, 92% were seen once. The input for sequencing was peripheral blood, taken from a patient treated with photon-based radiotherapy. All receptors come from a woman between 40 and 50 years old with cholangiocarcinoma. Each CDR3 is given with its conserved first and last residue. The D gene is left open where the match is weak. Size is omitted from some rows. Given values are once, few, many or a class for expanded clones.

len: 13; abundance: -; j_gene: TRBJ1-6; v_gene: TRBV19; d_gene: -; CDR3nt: TGTGCCAGTAGGTCGGAGGGGAATTCACCCCTCCACTTT; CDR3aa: CASRSEGNSPLHF
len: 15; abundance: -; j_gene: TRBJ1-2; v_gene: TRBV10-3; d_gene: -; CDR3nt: TGTGCCATCAGTGAGTCGATAGGGGCCGCCTATGGCTACACCTTC; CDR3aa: CAISESIGAAYGYTF
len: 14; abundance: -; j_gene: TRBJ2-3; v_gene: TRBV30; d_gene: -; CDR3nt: TGTGCCTGGAGTCCACCGGACTGGGGGGATACGCAGTATTTT; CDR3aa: CAWSPPDWGDTQYF
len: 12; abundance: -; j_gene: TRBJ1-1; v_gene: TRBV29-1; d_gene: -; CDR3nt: TGCAGCGTCGTAACCGGGACAAGCAGCGCTTTCTTT; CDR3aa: CSVVTGTSSAFF
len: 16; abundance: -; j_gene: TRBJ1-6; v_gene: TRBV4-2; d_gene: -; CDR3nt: TGTGCCAGCAGCCAAGTGCCCGGGGGGCGACAATCACCCCTCCACTTT; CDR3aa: CASSQVPGGRQSPLHF
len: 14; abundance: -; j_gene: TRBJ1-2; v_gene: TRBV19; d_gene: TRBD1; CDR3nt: TGTGCCAGTAGAGAGACAGGGGGAACGCATGGCTACACCTTC; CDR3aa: CASRETGGTHGYTF
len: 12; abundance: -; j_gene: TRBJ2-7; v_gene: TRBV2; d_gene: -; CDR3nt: TGTGCCTCCACCCCAGGTTACCACGAGCAGTACTTC; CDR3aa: CASTPGYHEQYF
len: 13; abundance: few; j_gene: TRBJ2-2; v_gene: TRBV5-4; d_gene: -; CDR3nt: TGTGCCAGCAGCTTGAGTGCCACCGGGGAGCTGTTTTTT; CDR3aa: CASSLSATGELFF
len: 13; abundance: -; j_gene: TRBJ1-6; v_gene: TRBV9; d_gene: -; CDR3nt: TGTGCCAGCAGCAGAGGCGGTAATTCACCCCTCCACTTT; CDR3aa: CASSRGGNSPLHF
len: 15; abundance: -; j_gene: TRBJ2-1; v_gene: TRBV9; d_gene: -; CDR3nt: TGTGCCAGCAGCGAAGGGAGCGGGCCTGGGAATGAGCAGTTCTTC; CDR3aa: CASSEGSGPGNEQFF
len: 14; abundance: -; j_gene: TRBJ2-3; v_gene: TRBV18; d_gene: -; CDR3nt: TGTGCCAGCTCACCAGGGAGGCCCACAGATACGCAGTATTTT; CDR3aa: CASSPGRPTDTQYF
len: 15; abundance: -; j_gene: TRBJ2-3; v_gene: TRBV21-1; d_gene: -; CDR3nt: TGTGCCAGCAGCAAAGCCGGGGGCAGAACAGATACGCAGTATTTT; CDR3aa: CASSKAGGRTDTQYF
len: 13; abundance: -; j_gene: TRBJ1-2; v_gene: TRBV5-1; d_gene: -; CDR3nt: TGCGCCAGCAGCCAGCTCGGGAGCTATGGCTACACCTTC; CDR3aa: CASSQLGSYGYTF
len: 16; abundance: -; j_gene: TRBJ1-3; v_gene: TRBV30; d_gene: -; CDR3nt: TGTGCCTGGAGTGTAACGGTCAGTCTCTCTGGAAACACCATATATTTT; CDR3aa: CAWSVTVSLSGNTIYF
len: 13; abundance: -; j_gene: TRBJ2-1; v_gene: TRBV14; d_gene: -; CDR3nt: TGTGCCAGCAGCCAAGCCGGGGCCCGGGAGCAGTTCTTC; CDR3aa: CASSQAGAREQFF
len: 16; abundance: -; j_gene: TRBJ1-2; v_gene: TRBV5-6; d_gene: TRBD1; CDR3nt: TGTGCCAGCAGCCAGGGACAGGGGGCGAAGAACTATGGCTACACCTTC; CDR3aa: CASSQGQGAKNYGYTF
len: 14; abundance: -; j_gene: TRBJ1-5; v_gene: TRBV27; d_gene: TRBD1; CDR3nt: TGTGCCAGCAGTTCGACAGGGGCCCATCAGCCCCAGCATTTT; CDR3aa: CASSSTGAHQPQHF
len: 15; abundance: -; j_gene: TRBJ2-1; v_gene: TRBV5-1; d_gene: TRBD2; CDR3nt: TGCGCCAGCAGCCTGAGCGGGGGGGCCTACAATGAGCAGTTCTTC; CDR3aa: CASSLSGGAYNEQFF
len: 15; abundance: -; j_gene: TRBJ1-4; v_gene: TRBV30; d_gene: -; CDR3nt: TGTGCCTGGAGTGTACCGTCGGGGGCGTGGGAAAAACTGTTTTTT; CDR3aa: CAWSVPSGAWEKLFF
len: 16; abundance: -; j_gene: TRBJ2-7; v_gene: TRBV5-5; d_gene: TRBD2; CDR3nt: TGTGCCAGCAGCTTGTTCCAGCGGGGGGGCCTCTACGAGCAGTACTTC; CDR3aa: CASSLFQRGGLYEQYF
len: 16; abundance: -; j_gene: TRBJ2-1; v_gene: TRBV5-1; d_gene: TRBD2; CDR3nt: TGCGCCAGCAGCTTGGAACCGGGGGGGCTGTACAATGAGCAGTTCTTC; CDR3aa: CASSLEPGGLYNEQFF
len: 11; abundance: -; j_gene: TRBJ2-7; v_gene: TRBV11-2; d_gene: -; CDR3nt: TGTGCCAGCACCCCTTCCTACGAGCAGTACTTC; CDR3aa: CASTPSYEQYF
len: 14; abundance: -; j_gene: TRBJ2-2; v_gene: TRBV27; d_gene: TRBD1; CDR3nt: TGTGCCAGCAAAAGGGACAGGGGAACCGGGGAGCTGTTTTTT; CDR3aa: CASKRDRGTGELFF
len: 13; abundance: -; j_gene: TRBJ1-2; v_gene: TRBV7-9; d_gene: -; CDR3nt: TGTGCCAGCAGCTTATCAGGGGAAGGGGGCTACACCTTC; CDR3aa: CASSLSGEGGYTF
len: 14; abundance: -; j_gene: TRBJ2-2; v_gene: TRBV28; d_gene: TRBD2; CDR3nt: TGTGCCAGCCAGCGGGAGGGCGGCACCGGGGAGCTGTTTTTT; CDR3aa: CASQREGGTGELFF
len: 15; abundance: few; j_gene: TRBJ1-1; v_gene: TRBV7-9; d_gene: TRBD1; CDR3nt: TGTGCCAGCAGCCTGGGGGACAGGGGTGACACTGAAGCTTTCTTT; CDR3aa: CASSLGDRGDTEAFF
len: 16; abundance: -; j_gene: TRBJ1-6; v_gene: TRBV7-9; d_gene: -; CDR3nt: TGTGCCAGCAGCTTATTAGGGACCTGGGGAAATTCACCCCTCCACTTT; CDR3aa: CASSLLGTWGNSPLHF
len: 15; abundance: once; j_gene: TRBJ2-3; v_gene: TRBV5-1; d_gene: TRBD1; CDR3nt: TGCGCCAGCAGCCCGGGACAGGGAAGCACAGATACGCAGTATTTT; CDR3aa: CASSPGQGSTDTQYF
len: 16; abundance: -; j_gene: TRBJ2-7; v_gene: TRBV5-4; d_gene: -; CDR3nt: TGTGCCAGCAGCCAGCAAATCGGACAGCTTACTTACGAGCAGTACTTC; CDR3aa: CASSQQIGQLTYEQYF
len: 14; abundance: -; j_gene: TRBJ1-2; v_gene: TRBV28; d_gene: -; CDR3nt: TGTGCCAGCAGTTTATCACCGGCTAACTATGGCTACACCTTC; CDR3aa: CASSLSPANYGYTF
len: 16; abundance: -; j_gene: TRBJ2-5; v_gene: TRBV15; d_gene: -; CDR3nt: TGTGCCACCAGCAGAACGAGGGGGGGCCCAGGGGAGACCCAGTACTTC; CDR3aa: CATSRTRGGPGETQYF